Listed below are T cell receptor beta chains from one sample, sequenced in a study of T cell responses to AZD1222 COVID-19 vaccine. The table came from immunoSEQ multiplex PCR; TCRdb's copy has only in-frame clones and leaves some out. This repertoire shows about 120,000 clones, 75% to 95% found once; its top ten account for 6.9%. Specimen: peripheral blood, collected on day 0 of AZD1222 vaccination. The receptors derive from an adult in good health. Both conserved end residues are trimmed from each CDR3. Each record gives: J gene, V gene, D gene, CDR3 protein. The D gene is left open where the match is weak.

TRBJ2-1	TRBV9	.	ASSLDSNEQF
TRBJ2-3	TRBV7-2	TRBD2	ASSLEETSGGRAQY
TRBJ2-2	TRBV25-1	.	ASNRGTGELF
TRBJ2-7	TRBV5-1	.	ASSAARGAMNEQY
TRBJ2-5	TRBV10-3	.	ATAVGGEETQY
TRBJ1-4	TRBV5-1	.	ASGEGTLAEKLF
TRBJ1-1	TRBV5-1	TRBD1	ASSPGQERSAF
TRBJ1-2	TRBV7-9	.	ASSLGGKPYGYT
TRBJ1-1	TRBV4-2	TRBD1	ASSQENRGTEAF
TRBJ1-5	TRBV19	TRBD1	ASTMTGGNQPQH
TRBJ2-5	TRBV14	.	ASSQTGQLQETQY